This is a list of T cell receptor beta chains from one sample in a study of T cells after posttransplantation cyclophosphamide. Repertoires were generated with immunoSEQ multiplex PCR, while TCRdb's copy carries only in-frame clones and drops some. The repertoire holds 45,000 to 65,000 clones, with approximately 94% as singletons. The sequenced sample was PBMCs. The source of these receptors is a woman aged 25 to 39 in good health and a related stem cell transplant donor. Each CDR3 is given with its conserved first and last residue. The D gene is left open where the match is weak. For some rows the clone size is stated as once, few or many, or as a class when expanded; others skip it.

d_call	v_call	j_call	clone_size	cdr3_nt	cdr3_aa
TRBD2	TRBV27	TRBJ2-7	once	TGTGCCAGCAGTTGGACCCTAGCGGGGGTCCTTTCCCAGGGCTACGAGCAGTACTTC	CASSWTLAGVLSQGYEQYF
TRBD2	TRBV11-1	TRBJ2-5	-	TGTGCCAGCAGCTTAGATTACCTAGCGGGGGGCCCTTCCAAGAGGGCCCAGTACTTC	CASSLDYLAGGPSKRAQYF
-	TRBV25-1	TRBJ2-5	-	TGTGCCAGCAGTGACCTCGGGCAGGAGGTGACCCAGTACTTC	CASSDLGQEVTQYF
TRBD1	TRBV15	TRBJ2-2	once	TGTGCCACCAGCAGTGCGGACAGGTCGATGACCGGGGAGCTGTTTTTT	CATSSADRSMTGELFF
TRBD2	TRBV4-3	TRBJ2-3	-	TGCGCCAGCAGCCAAAGGACTAGCGAGGATACGCAGTATTTT	CASSQRTSEDTQYF
-	TRBV7-9	TRBJ1-2	-	TGTGCCAGCAGCCCGAGCGGGGCAAAGTATGGCTACACCTTC	CASSPSGAKYGYTF
-	TRBV9	TRBJ2-7	once	TGTGCCAGCAGCCCCCGGGACTGGGGAACCTACGAGCAGTACTTC	CASSPRDWGTYEQYF
TRBD2	TRBV7-9	TRBJ2-3	-	TGTGCCAGCAGCCAACTAGCGGGGTGGGCAGATACGCAGTATTTT	CASSQLAGWADTQYF
TRBD1	TRBV7-9	TRBJ2-4	-	TGTGCCAGTCGGGACAGCGACAAAAACATTCAGTACTTC	CASRDSDKNIQYF
-	TRBV28	TRBJ2-7	-	TGTGCCAGCAGTTCCCGGACAGAATCCGCCTACGAGCAGTACTTC	CASSSRTESAYEQYF
-	TRBV7-8	TRBJ2-7	-	TGTGCCAGCAGCTTAGTCCGGAGAGGGAGCACCTACGAGCAGTACTTC	CASSLVRRGSTYEQYF
-	TRBV30	TRBJ2-5	-	TGTGCCTCGGCGTTGGCGGTAAACGGGGACCAGTACTTC	CASALAVNGDQYF
-	TRBV18	TRBJ1-1	-	TGTGCCAGCTCACCACTCGTTGCGCGGAACACTGAAGCTTTCTTT	CASSPLVARNTEAFF
-	TRBV6-1	TRBJ1-6	medium-sized	TGTGCCAGCAGTGACAGGGATAATTCACCCCTCCACTTT	CASSDRDNSPLHF
TRBD1	TRBV29-1	TRBJ2-1	-	TGCAGCGTTGCGTGGACAGGGGGAATCAATGAGCAGTTCTTC	CSVAWTGGINEQFF
TRBD1	TRBV14	TRBJ1-4	-	TGTGCCAGCAGCGCGCGACAGGGAGGCGAAAAACTGTTTTTT	CASSARQGGEKLFF
TRBD2	TRBV6-7	TRBJ2-4	-	TGTGCCAGCAGTTACTCACCGGGGGGGGCCAAAAACATTCAGTACTTC	CASSYSPGGAKNIQYF
TRBD2	TRBV5-1	TRBJ2-5	-	TGCGCCAGCAGCCCCGGGACTAGCGGGGCTGGTGAGACCCAGTACTTC	CASSPGTSGAGETQYF
TRBD1	TRBV10-3	TRBJ1-2	-	TGTGCCACAGAGGGACAGGAAAACTATGGCTACACCTTC	CATEGQENYGYTF
-	TRBV7-9	TRBJ1-1	-	TGTGCCAGCAGCCCCCCGAGGGTTGGGGTGAACACTGAAGCTTTCTTT	CASSPPRVGVNTEAFF
-	TRBV6-4	TRBJ1-6	-	TGTGCCAGCAACAAACAGGGCTCCTATAATTCACCCCTCCACTTT	CASNKQGSYNSPLHF
TRBD1	TRBV4-1	TRBJ1-4	-	TGCGCCAGCAGCCAAGGCGACAGGGATAATGAAAAACTGTTTTTT	CASSQGDRDNEKLFF
-	TRBV27	TRBJ2-7	-	TGTGCCACCAAAAGGACAGCCACTACCTACGAGCAGTACTTC	CATKRTATTYEQYF
-	TRBV11-2	TRBJ1-2	-	TGTGCCAGCAGCCCCGTGGAGCTTTATGGCTACACCTTC	CASSPVELYGYTF
-	TRBV6-5	TRBJ1-6	-	TGTGCCAGCAGGAGAGGGATTGATTCACCCCTCCACTTT	CASRRGIDSPLHF
-	TRBV7-7	TRBJ1-1	-	TGTGCCAGCAGCATGACAGAGAACACTGAAGCTTTCTTT	CASSMTENTEAFF
-	TRBV5-1	TRBJ1-1	-	TGCGCCAGCAGGATTGGAGGGGACACTGAAGCTTTCTTT	CASRIGGDTEAFF
-	TRBV6-5	TRBJ1-6	-	TGTGCCAGCAGTTCACAGTGGAATTCACCCCTCCACTTT	CASSSQWNSPLHF
-	TRBV4-2	TRBJ2-3	-	TGTGCCAGCAGCCAAGATCCGTCCAGTGGCGATACGCAGTATTTT	CASSQDPSSGDTQYF
TRBD2	TRBV9	TRBJ2-3	-	TGTGCCAGCAGCCCCAAAAGCGGGGAGACAGATACGCAGTATTTT	CASSPKSGETDTQYF
TRBD1	TRBV7-2	TRBJ1-4	-	TGTGCCAGCAGCGTAAGACAGGGGTCTAATGAAAAACTGTTTTTT	CASSVRQGSNEKLFF
TRBD1	TRBV28	TRBJ1-6	-	TGTGCCAGCAAGCCGGGACAGGGTTATAATTCACCCCTCCACTTT	CASKPGQGYNSPLHF
-	TRBV27	TRBJ1-5	-	TGTGCCAGAAAGGGGCTCAATCAGCCCCAGCATTTT	CARKGLNQPQHF
-	TRBV6-1	TRBJ1-3	-	TGTGCCAGCAGTGAAGGTCAGGACTCTGGAAACACCATATATTTT	CASSEGQDSGNTIYF
TRBD1	TRBV19	TRBJ1-2	-	TGTGCCAGTAGGAGGACAGGGGAGAACTATGGCTACACCTTC	CASRRTGENYGYTF
-	TRBV11-2	TRBJ1-6	-	TGTGCCAGCAGCTCGCAGGGGATCCTAGGTTCACCCCTCCACTTT	CASSSQGILGSPLHF
TRBD2	TRBV5-4	TRBJ2-1	-	TGTGCCAGCAGCTTGGCTAGCGGGGGGGCCTACAGGTGGTTCTTC	CASSLASGGAYRWFF
-	TRBV18	TRBJ1-4	-	TGTGCCAGCTCACCACAGAGACAGGCGATTGAAAAACTGTTTTTT	CASSPQRQAIEKLFF
-	TRBV5-4	TRBJ1-1	-	TGTGCCAGCAGCTTATTGACTCTGAACACTGAAGCTTTCTTT	CASSLLTLNTEAFF
-	TRBV7-2	TRBJ2-7	-	TGTGCCAGCAGCTTAGTATTGGAGACCTACGAGCAGTACTTC	CASSLVLETYEQYF
TRBD1	TRBV5-4	TRBJ1-2	-	TGTGCCAGCAGCTCGAAACAGGGGGCGGTTGGCTACACCTTC	CASSSKQGAVGYTF
-	TRBV19	TRBJ1-2	-	TGTGCCAGTAGCGACGGGGGAACAGAGGGAGCTAACTATGGCTACACCTTC	CASSDGGTEGANYGYTF
-	TRBV4-3	TRBJ1-3	-	TGCGCCAGCAGGCCCGCCCCGACGGAGATCGGAAACACCATATATTTT	CASRPAPTEIGNTIYF
-	TRBV28	TRBJ2-7	-	TGTGCCAGCAGTCTCCGGACAGGGAAAGGACTAGGCGAGCAGTACTTC	CASSLRTGKGLGEQYF
TRBD2	TRBV7-2	TRBJ2-3	few	TGTGCCAGCAGCTATCTAGCGGGGGCCCCCTATTTT	CASSYLAGAPYF
-	TRBV10-3	TRBJ2-7	-	TGTGCCATCTCGCCGAGACAGGTCGGGGTGGGCGAGCAGTACTTC	CAISPRQVGVGEQYF
TRBD1	TRBV27	TRBJ1-6	-	TGTGCCAGCAGAAAGACAGGGGAATATAATTCACCCCTCCACTTT	CASRKTGEYNSPLHF
-	TRBV7-6	TRBJ2-7	-	TGTGCCAGCAGCTCCGGGGTCTCCGAGCAGTACTTC	CASSSGVSEQYF
-	TRBV18	TRBJ2-1	-	TGTGCCAGCTCACCCGGGTGGCCCTCCTACAATGAGCAGTTCTTC	CASSPGWPSYNEQFF
-	TRBV28	TRBJ1-6	-	TGTGCCAGCAGGGGCGGGGTACGGGGTCATTCACCCCTCCACTTT	CASRGGVRGHSPLHF
-	TRBV9	TRBJ2-3	-	TGTGCCAGCAGCGTCCGGGAAGGTCACACAGATACGCAGTATTTT	CASSVREGHTDTQYF
TRBD1	TRBV7-6	TRBJ2-7	-	TGTGCCAGCAGCACTGGACAGGGCGCCTACGAGCAGTACTTC	CASSTGQGAYEQYF
-	TRBV5-1	TRBJ1-4	-	TGCGCCAGCAGCTTGCTCGGGGAGGCTAATGAAAAACTGTTTTTT	CASSLLGEANEKLFF
-	TRBV29-1	TRBJ1-1	-	TGCAGCGTTGACAGGGGATCGTACACTGAAGCTTTCTTT	CSVDRGSYTEAFF
TRBD2	TRBV4-3	TRBJ2-1	-	TGCGCCAGCAGCCCCCGGACTAGCGGGGGGGGGTCCTACAATGAGCAGTTCTTC	CASSPRTSGGGSYNEQFF
-	TRBV9	TRBJ2-1	-	TGTGCCAGCAGCGTGGCGGCCGGGGGGCGGCAGTTCTTC	CASSVAAGGRQFF
-	TRBV30	TRBJ2-7	-	TGTGCCTGGAGTGTACTGCTGGGCCACGAGCAGTACTTC	CAWSVLLGHEQYF
-	TRBV19	TRBJ1-5	-	TGTGCCAGTACCGATTTTACCCCTTCCCGAGGGATATATGGCAATCAGCCCCAGCATTTT	CASTDFTPSRGIYGNQPQHF
-	TRBV6-1	TRBJ1-1	-	TGTGCCAGCAGTGGTCAAACAGGAACAACGGCTTTCTTT	CASSGQTGTTAFF
-	TRBV10-3	TRBJ1-2	-	TGTGCCATCAGTGGCCCCCCGGGAGGCTACACCTTC	CAISGPPGGYTF